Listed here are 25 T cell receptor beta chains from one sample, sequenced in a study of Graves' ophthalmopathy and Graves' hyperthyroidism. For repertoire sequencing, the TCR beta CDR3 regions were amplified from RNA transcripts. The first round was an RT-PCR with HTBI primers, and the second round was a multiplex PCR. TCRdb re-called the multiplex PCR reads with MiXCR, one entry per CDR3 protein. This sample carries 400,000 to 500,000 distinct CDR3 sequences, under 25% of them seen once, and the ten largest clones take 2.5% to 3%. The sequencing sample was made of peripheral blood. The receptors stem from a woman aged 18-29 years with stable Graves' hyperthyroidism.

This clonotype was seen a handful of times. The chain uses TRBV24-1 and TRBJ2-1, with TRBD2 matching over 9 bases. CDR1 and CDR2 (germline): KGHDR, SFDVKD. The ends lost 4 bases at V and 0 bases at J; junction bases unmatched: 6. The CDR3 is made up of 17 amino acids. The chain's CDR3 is CATSEPTSGPSYNEQFF. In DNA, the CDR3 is TGTGCCACCAGTGAGCCTACTAGCGGGCCCTCCTACAATGAGCAGTTCTTC.

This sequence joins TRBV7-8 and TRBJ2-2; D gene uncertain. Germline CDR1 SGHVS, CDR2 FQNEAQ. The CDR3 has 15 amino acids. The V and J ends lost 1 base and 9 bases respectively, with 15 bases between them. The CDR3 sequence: CASSLVLMGMRELFF. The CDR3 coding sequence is TGTGCCAGCAGCTTAGTTTTAATGGGGATGCGGGAGCTGTTTTTT.

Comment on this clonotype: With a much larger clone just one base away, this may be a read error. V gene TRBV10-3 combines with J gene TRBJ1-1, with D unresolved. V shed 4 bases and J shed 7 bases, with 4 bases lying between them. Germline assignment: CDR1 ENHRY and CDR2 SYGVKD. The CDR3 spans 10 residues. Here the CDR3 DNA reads TGTGCCATCAGTGCGGGTGAAGCTTTCTTT. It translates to CAISAGEAFF.

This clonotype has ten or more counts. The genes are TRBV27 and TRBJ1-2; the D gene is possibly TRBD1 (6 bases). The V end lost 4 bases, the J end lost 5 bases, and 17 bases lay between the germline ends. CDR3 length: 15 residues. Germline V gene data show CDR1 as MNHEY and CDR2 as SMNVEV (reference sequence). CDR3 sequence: CASSSPLTGTYGYTF. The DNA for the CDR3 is TGTGCCAGCAGTTCCCCACTGACAGGAACTTATGGCTACACCTTC.

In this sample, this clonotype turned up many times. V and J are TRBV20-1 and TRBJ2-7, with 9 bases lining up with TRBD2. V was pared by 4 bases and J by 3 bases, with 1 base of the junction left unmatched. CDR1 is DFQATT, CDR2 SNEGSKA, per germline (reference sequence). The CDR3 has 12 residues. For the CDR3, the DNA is TGCAGTGCTATGACTAGCGGCTACGAGCAGTACTTC. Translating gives CSAMTSGYEQYF.

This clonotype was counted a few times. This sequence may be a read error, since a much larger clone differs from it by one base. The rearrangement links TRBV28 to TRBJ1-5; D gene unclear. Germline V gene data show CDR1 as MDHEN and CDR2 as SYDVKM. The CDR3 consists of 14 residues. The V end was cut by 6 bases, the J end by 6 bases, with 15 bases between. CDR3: CASSWGGGRQPQHF. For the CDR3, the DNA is TGTGCCAGCAGCTGGGGTGGAGGACGTCAGCCCCAGCATTTT.

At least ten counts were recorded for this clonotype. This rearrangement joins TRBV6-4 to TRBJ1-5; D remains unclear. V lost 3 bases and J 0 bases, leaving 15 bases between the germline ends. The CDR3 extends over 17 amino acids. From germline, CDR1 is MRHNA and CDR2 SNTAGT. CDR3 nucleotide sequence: TGTGCCAGCAGTGATCTCCTACAGCGTAATAGCAATCAGCCCCAGCATTTT. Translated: CASSDLLQRNSNQPQHF.

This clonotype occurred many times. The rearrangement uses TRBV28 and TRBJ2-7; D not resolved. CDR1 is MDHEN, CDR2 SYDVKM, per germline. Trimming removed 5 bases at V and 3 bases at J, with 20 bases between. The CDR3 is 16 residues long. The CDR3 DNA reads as TGTGCCAGCAGTAGCCCCTCCTTCCTTACCTTCTACGAGCAGTACTTC. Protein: CASSSPSFLTFYEQYF.

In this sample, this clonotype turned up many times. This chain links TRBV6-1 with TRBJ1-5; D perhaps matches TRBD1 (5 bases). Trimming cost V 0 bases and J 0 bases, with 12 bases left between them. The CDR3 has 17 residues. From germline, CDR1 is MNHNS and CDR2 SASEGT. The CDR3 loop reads CASSEAGGGDSNQPQHF. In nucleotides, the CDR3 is TGTGCCAGCAGTGAAGCGGGCGGAGGGGATAGCAATCAGCCCCAGCATTTT.

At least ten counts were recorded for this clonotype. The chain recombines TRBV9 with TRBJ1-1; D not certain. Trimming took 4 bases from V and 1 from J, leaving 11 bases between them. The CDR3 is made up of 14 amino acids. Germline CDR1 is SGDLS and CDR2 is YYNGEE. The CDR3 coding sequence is TGTGCCAGCAGCCCCCTTACGACGAACACTGAAGCTTTCTTT. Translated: CASSPLTTNTEAFF.

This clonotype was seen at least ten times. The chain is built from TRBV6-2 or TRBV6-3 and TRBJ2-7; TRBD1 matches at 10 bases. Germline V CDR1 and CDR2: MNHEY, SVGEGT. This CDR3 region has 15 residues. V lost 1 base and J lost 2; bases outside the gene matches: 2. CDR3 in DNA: TGTGCCAGCAGTTACTTAGGACAGGGGGCCTACGAGCAGTACTTC. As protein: CASSYLGQGAYEQYF.

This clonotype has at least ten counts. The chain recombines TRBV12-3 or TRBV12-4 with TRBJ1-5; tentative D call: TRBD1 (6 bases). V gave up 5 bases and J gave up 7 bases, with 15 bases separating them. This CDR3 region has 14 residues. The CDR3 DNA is TGTGCCAGCAGTGTGGGGGGGGGCAGACAGCCCCAGCATTTT. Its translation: CASSVGGGRQPQHF.

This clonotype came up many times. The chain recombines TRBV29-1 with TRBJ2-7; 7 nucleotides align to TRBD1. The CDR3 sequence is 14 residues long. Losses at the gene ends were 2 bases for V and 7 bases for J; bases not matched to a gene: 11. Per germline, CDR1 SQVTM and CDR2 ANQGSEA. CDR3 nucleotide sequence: TGCAGCGTTGAATCACAGGCCATACAGGGGGAGCAGTACTTC. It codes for CSVESQAIQGEQYF.

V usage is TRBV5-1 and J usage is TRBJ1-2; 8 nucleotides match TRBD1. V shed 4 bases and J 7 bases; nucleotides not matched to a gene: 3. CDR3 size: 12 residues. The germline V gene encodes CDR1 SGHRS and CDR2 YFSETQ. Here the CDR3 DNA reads TGCGCCAGCAGCACCCAGGGGGCTGGCTACACCTTC. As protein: CASSTQGAGYTF.

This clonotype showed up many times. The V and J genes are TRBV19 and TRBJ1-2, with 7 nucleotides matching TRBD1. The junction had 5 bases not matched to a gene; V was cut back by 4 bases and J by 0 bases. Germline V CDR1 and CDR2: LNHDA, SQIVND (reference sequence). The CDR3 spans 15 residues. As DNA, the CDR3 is TGTGCCAGTAGTACCGGGGACAGAGCTAACTATGGCTACACCTTC. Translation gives CASSTGDRANYGYTF. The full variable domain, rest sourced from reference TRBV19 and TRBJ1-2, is DGGITQSPKYLFRKEGQNVTLSCEQNLNHDAMYWYRQDPGQGLRLIYYSQIVNDFQKGDIAEGYSVSREKKESFPLTVTSAQKNPTAFYLCASSTGDRANYGYTFGSGTRLTVV.

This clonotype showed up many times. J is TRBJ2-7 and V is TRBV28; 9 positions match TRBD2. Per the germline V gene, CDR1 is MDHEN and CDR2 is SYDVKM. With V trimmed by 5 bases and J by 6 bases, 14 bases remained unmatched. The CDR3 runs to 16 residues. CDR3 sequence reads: CASSRKGGREYCEQYF. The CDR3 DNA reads TGTGCCAGCAGTCGGAAGGGCGGGAGGGAGTACTGCGAGCAGTACTTC.

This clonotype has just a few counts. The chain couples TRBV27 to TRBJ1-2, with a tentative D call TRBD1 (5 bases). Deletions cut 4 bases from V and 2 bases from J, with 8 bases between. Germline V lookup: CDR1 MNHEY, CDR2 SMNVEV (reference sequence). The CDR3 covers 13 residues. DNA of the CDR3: TGTGCCAGCAGTTCGGGACGCAACTATGGCTACACCTTC. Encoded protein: CASSSGRNYGYTF.

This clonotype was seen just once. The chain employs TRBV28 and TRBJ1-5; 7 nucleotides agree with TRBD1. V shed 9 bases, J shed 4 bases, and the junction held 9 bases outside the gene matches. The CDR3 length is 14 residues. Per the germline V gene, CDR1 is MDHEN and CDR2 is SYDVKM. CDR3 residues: CASTTGDGNQPQHF. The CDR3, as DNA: TGTGCCAGTACTACAGGGGATGGAAATCAGCCCCAGCATTTT.

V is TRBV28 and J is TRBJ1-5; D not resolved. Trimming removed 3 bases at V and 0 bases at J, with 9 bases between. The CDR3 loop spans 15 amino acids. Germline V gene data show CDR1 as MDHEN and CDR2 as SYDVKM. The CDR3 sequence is CASSLHTNSNQPQHF. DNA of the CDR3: TGTGCCAGCAGTTTGCATACAAATAGCAATCAGCCCCAGCATTTT.

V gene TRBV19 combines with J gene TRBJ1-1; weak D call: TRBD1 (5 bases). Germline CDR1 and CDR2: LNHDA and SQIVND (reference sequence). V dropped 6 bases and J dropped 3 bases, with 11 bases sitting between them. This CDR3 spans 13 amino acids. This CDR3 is CASRQDADTEAFF. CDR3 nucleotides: TGTGCCAGTAGACAGGACGCTGACACTGAAGCTTTCTTT.

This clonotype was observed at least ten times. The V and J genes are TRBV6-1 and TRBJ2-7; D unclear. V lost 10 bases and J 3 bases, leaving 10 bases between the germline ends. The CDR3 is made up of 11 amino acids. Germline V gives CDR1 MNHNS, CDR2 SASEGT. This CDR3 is CATESLYEQYF. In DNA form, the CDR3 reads TGTGCCACAGAATCACTCTACGAGCAGTACTTC.

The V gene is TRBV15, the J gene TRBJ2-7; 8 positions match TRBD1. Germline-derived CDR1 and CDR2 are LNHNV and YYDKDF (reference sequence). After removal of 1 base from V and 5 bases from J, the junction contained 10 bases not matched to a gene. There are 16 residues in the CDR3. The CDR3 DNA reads TGTGCCACCAGCAGAGCACCCGGGACAGGCTACGACGAGCAGTACTTC. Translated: CATSRAPGTGYDEQYF.

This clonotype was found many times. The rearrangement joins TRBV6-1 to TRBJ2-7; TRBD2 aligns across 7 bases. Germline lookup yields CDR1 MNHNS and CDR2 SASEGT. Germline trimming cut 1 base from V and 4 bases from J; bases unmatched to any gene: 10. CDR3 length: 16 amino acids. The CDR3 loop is CASSEEIGAGAYEQYF. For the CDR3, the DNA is TGTGCCAGCAGTGAAGAAATTGGCGCGGGAGCGTACGAGCAGTACTTC.

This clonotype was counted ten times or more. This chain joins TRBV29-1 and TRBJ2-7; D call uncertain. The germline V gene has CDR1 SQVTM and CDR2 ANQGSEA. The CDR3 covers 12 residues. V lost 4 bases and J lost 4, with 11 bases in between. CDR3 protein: CSVGDPFYEQYF. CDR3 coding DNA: TGCAGCGTTGGCGACCCGTTTTACGAGCAGTACTTC.

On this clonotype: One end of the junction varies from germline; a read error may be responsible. The CDR3 nucleotides are TGTGCCAGCTCTCAACAGGGGGTCCAAGAGACCCGGTACTTC. Protein: CASSQQGVQETRYF. V and J are TRBV18 and TRBJ2-5, with TRBD1 identical over 8 bases. Germline CDR1 KGHSH, CDR2 LQKENI. The CDR3 sequence is 14 residues long.